A selection of T cell receptor beta chains follows, all from one sample in a study of shared T cell receptors in the human thymus. Assay: immunoSEQ multiplex PCR; the TCRdb copy retains only in-frame clones and omits some. The table shows approximately 660,000 clones, with roughly 88% occurring only once. The same sample was also studied in work on human thymus T cells.

The sequenced sample consisted of thymocytes. The receptors stem from a boy under two years old with a congenital heart defect. CDR3s include the opening cysteine and the closing phenylalanine or tryptophan. A D gene is named only where the DNA matches it firmly. Size tells how often a clone was seen (once, few, many) or the class of an expanded clone, and some rows leave it out.

size: NA; J: TRBJ2-4; length: 17; V: TRBV27; D: TRBD1; CDR3: CASTFSGGLIAKNIQYF; DNA: TGTGCCAGCACCTTTTCAGGGGGTTTAATAGCCAAAAACATTCAGTACTTC
size: NA; J: TRBJ2-2; length: 18; V: TRBV4-1; D: NA; CDR3: CASSQVMAPGVGSGELFF; DNA: TGCGCCAGCAGCCAAGTTATGGCCCCGGGGGTCGGGTCCGGGGAGCTGTTTTTT
size: NA; J: TRBJ2-3; length: 14; V: TRBV27; D: TRBD1; CDR3: CASSWGQEADTQYF; DNA: TGTGCCAGCAGTTGGGGACAGGAAGCAGATACGCAGTATTTT
size: NA; J: TRBJ1-3; length: 17; V: TRBV28; D: TRBD1; CDR3: CASSFRDREASGNTIYF; DNA: TGTGCCAGCAGTTTTCGGGACAGGGAGGCCTCTGGAAACACCATATATTTT
size: once; J: TRBJ1-2; length: 16; V: TRBV2; D: TRBD1; CDR3: CASSDRQGVGLYGYTF; DNA: TGTGCCAGCAGTGATCGGCAGGGGGTCGGGCTATATGGCTACACCTTC
size: NA; J: TRBJ2-7; length: 13; V: TRBV15; D: TRBD1; CDR3: CATSTPGGYEQYF; DNA: TGTGCCACCAGCACCCCAGGGGGCTACGAGCAGTACTTC
size: NA; J: TRBJ1-2; length: 16; V: TRBV30; D: NA; CDR3: CAWSRATGAFNYGYTF; DNA: TGTGCCTGGTCCCGAGCGACAGGAGCTTTCAACTATGGCTACACCTTC
size: NA; J: TRBJ1-2; length: 13; V: TRBV27; D: NA; CDR3: CASSPRRENGYTF; DNA: TGTGCCAGCAGTCCCCGGAGGGAAAATGGCTACACCTTC
size: NA; J: TRBJ2-5; length: 15; V: TRBV13; D: NA; CDR3: CASSLCPRTMETQYF; DNA: TGTGCCAGCAGCTTATGCCCCCGGACTATGGAGACCCAGTACTTC
size: NA; J: TRBJ2-2; length: 16; V: TRBV29-1; D: TRBD2; CDR3: CSVELASGTNTGELFF; DNA: TGCAGCGTTGAATTGGCTAGCGGGACGAACACCGGGGAGCTGTTTTTT
size: NA; J: TRBJ2-7; length: 14; V: TRBV27; D: NA; CDR3: CATTDAGPNYEQYF; DNA: TGTGCCACCACTGATGCGGGACCGAACTACGAGCAGTACTTC
size: NA; J: TRBJ2-7; length: 15; V: TRBV5-6; D: NA; CDR3: CASSQCPGTSYEQYF; DNA: TGTGCCAGCAGCCAGTGCCCGGGTACCTCCTACGAGCAGTACTTC
size: NA; J: TRBJ1-3; length: 15; V: TRBV30; D: NA; CDR3: CAWFQGGSSGNTIYF; DNA: TGTGCCTGGTTTCAGGGAGGGAGCTCTGGAAACACCATATATTTT
size: NA; J: TRBJ2-7; length: 16; V: TRBV4-1; D: NA; CDR3: CASILRWVAGGHEQYF; DNA: TGCGCCAGCATCCTAAGATGGGTGGCGGGCGGACACGAGCAGTACTTC
size: NA; J: TRBJ2-4; length: 16; V: TRBV10-1; D: TRBD2; CDR3: CASSRCGRSAKNIQYF; DNA: TGCGCCAGCAGCCGGTGCGGGAGATCCGCCAAAAACATTCAGTACTTC
size: NA; J: TRBJ2-1; length: 16; V: TRBV19; D: NA; CDR3: CASRPRGCGTYNEQFF; DNA: TGTGCCAGTAGGCCCCGGGGTTGTGGAACCTACAATGAGCAGTTCTTC
size: NA; J: TRBJ2-2; length: 14; V: TRBV2; D: NA; CDR3: CASSELAHTGELFF; DNA: TGTGCCAGCAGTGAACTAGCCCACACCGGGGAGCTGTTTTTT
size: NA; J: TRBJ2-6; length: 18; V: TRBV6-9; D: TRBD1; CDR3: CASRARTGGGPGANVLTF; DNA: TGTGCCAGCAGGGCGCGGACAGGGGGGGGCCCTGGGGCCAACGTCCTGACTTTC
size: NA; J: TRBJ2-3; length: 15; V: TRBV7-2; D: TRBD1; CDR3: CASSFPTGSTDTQYF; DNA: TGTGCCAGCAGCTTCCCGACAGGGAGCACAGATACGCAGTATTTT
size: NA; J: TRBJ2-7; length: 14; V: TRBV6-5; D: TRBD1; CDR3: CASTRGQGAARQYF; DNA: TGTGCCAGCACCCGAGGACAGGGGGCGGCCCGGCAGTACTTC
size: NA; J: TRBJ2-2; length: 15; V: TRBV27; D: TRBD2; CDR3: CASRRGGQATGELFF; DNA: TGTGCCAGCAGGCGGGGGGGGCAGGCCACCGGGGAGCTGTTTTTT
size: NA; J: TRBJ2-7; length: 16; V: TRBV7-9; D: TRBD2; CDR3: CASSPVGLAGGYEQYF; DNA: TGTGCCAGCAGCCCCGTGGGACTAGCGGGAGGGTACGAGCAGTACTTC